What follows is one T cell receptor beta chain and its context. Its antigen remains unknown. This clone may be a read error of a much larger clone one base away. The CDR3 spans 13 residues. CDR1 and CDR2 from the germline V gene are LNHNV and YYDKDF (reference sequence). This sample was taken from a study of blood T cells in healthy people across ages. At the level of the study: Template switching caught about one barcoded beta molecule for each two T cells. Broader study findings: Age brought a roughly linear fall in TCR beta diversity measured per million T cells.

Sample-barcoded 5' priming and a J-beta primer mix drove a second PCR of roughly 6 to 12 cycles. TCRdb independently ran MiXCR on the 5' RACE reads; one entry per CDR3 protein. Of about 760,000 distinct CDR3 sequences listed, 20% to 30% are singletons. This sample also appeared in a second study, on T cells of mothers and their children. That source adds: The cDNA synthesis received all extracted RNA, at approximately 1.4 ug per 15 ul.

The V call is TRBV15, the J call TRBJ2-5; the D gene is possibly TRBD1 (6 bases). The sequence came from a boy aged 10-17 years in good health. The sequenced sample consisted of blood. The CDR3 sequence: CATSRESGQTQSF. In DNA form, the CDR3 reads TGTGCCACCAGCAGAGAGTCCGGACAGACCCAGTCCTTC.